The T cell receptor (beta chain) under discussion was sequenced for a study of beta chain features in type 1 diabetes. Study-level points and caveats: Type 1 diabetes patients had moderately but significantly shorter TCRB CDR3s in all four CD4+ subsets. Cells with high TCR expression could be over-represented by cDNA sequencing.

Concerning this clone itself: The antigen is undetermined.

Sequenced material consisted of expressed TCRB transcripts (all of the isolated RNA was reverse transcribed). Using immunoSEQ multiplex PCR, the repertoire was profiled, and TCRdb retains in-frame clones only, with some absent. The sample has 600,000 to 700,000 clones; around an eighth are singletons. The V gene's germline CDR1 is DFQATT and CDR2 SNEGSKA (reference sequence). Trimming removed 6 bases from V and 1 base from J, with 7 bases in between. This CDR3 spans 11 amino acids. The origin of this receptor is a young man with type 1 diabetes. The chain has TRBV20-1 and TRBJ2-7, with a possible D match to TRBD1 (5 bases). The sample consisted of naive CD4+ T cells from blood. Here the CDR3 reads CSAYRSYEQYF. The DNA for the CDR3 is TGCAGTGCGTACAGGTCCTACGAGCAGTACTTC.